The next 9 T cell receptor beta chains were all read from a single sample in a study of blood T cell repertoires in COVID-19. Assay used: immunoSEQ multiplex PCR; TCRdb lists only in-frame clones, some missing. The sample includes over 30,000 clones, roughly 75% of them seen just once. Input material: peripheral blood. The receptors originated from a man older than 75 with active or convalescent COVID-19.

This chain joins TRBV6-5 and TRBJ1-6; TRBD1 matches at 8 bases. CDR1 is MNHEY, CDR2 SVGAGI, per germline. CDR3 length: 15 amino acids. The J segment lost 7 bases and the V segment lost 8 bases, leaving 10 bases of the junction unmatched. CDR3 amino acids: CASVRRQGRNSPLHF. The CDR3 DNA sequence: TGTGCCAGCGTAAGACGACAGGGGAGAAATTCACCCCTCCACTTT.

The gene calls are TRBV19 and TRBJ2-2, with 15 nucleotides matching TRBD2. CDR1 and CDR2 from the germline V gene are LNHDA and SQIVND (reference sequence). V was clipped by 5 bases and J by 0 bases; unmatched bases: 4. This CDR3 has 18 residues. In DNA, the CDR3 is TGTGCCAGTAGTCGGGGACTAGCGGGGGGCCCGAACACCGGGGAGCTGTTTTTT. Translation: CASSRGLAGGPNTGELFF.

This clone came up once. The chain combines TRBV2 with TRBJ2-7; possible D gene TRBD1, 5 bases. CDR1 is SNHLY and CDR2 is FYNNEI in the germline V gene. Trimming removed 7 bases from V and 1 base from J, with 8 bases in between. The CDR3 runs to 12 residues. CDR3 coding DNA: TGTGCCAGCACGGACATATCCTACGAGCAGTACTTC. Protein sequence: CASTDISYEQYF.

This clone is a singleton in its sample. The chain has TRBV4-1 and TRBJ2-1; 7 bases map to TRBD1. J was trimmed by 10 bases and V by 6 bases; bases with no gene match: 6. Looked up from germline, CDR1 is MGHRA and CDR2 is YSYEKL. The CDR3 is 12 amino acids. CDR3 sequence reads: CASRDETGEQFF. The DNA of the CDR3 is TGCGCCAGCAGAGATGAGACAGGGGAGCAGTTCTTC.

V gene TRBV7-2 combines with J gene TRBJ2-7; D not resolved. This CDR3 region has 11 residues. Germline CDR1 and CDR2: SGHTA and FQGNSA. V lost 6 bases to trimming and J lost 3 bases, with 6 bases between them. CDR3 loop: CASSFYYEQYF. The DNA for the CDR3 is TGTGCCAGCAGTTTCTACTACGAGCAGTACTTC.

The chain uses TRBV5-7 and TRBJ2-7; no definite D call. TRBV5-7 is treated as an ORF (open reading frame) with a function not yet certain. Trimming stripped 0 bases from V and 0 bases from J, with 7 bases between. This CDR3 contains 14 residues. CDR3 protein: CASSLVRRSYEQYF. The CDR3 DNA is TGTGCCAGCAGCTTGGTCCGTCGCTCCTACGAGCAGTACTTC.

V is TRBV7-8 and J is TRBJ2-3, with 10 bases fitting TRBD1. Per germline, CDR1 SGHVS and CDR2 FQNEAQ. Trimming removed 4 bases from V and 5 bases from J; junction bases left unmatched: 3. The CDR3 contains 14 residues. The chain's CDR3 is CASSSRDRGDTQYF. The CDR3 bases are TGTGCCAGCAGCTCCCGGGACAGGGGAGATACGCAGTATTTT.

The genes are TRBV4-3 and TRBJ1-2; D is possibly TRBD1 (6 bases). This CDR3 region has 15 residues. The V end lost 4 bases, the J end lost 5 bases, and 17 bases lay between the germline ends. Germline CDR1 reads LGHNA; CDR2 reads YSLEER. The CDR3 sequence: CASSRESRQVYGYTF. The CDR3 DNA follows: TGCGCCAGCAGCCGCGAATCAAGACAGGTTTATGGCTACACCTTC.

V and J are TRBV10-2 and TRBJ2-7, with TRBD1 as a possible D gene (6 bases). Trimming cost V 4 bases and J 2 bases, with 9 bases left between them. The CDR3 is 13 amino acids. CDR1 and CDR2 from the germline V gene are WSHSY and SAAADI. CDR3: CASSVYRAYEQYF. CDR3 DNA: TGCGCCAGCAGTGTATACAGGGCCTACGAGCAGTACTTC.